The T cell receptor (beta chain) described here comes from a study of blood T cells in healthy people across ages (dated by TCRdb to the mid-2010s). Notes on the research overall: In model experiments, roughly one uniquely barcoded TCR beta cDNA molecule per two T cells was captured by template switching. To track age-related changes in TCR beta repertoire diversity, the study relied on deep sequencing normalized with unique cDNA molecular identifiers. The donors were divided into four age groups: young (average around 16 years), middle-aged (over 35), aged (approximately 62) and long-lived (about 84). The study analyzed two additional independent replicas of 1 million unique cDNA reads from the same blood draw for two donors, one aged 18 to 30 and one aged 80 or older.

Libraries were prepared through 5' RACE. The listed sequencing device is Illumina HiSeq 2500. A second roughly 6 to 11 cycle PCR used a sample-barcoded 5' primer and a J-beta primer mix. A template-switch 5' adaptor carrying 12 random nucleotides introduced a unique molecular identifier onto each TCR beta cDNA molecule. Each sample yielded at least 2.5 million CDR3-containing paired-end reads. First-strand cDNA was synthesized from all RNA with the Mint cDNA synthesis kit, primed by a TRBC-specific oligonucleotide. All cDNA was treated with uracil-DNA glycosylase and then went through a first 18-cycle PCR with the universal primers M1SS and BC2_uni_R. The paper's data handling went like this. For normalization, 1 million high-quality reads were randomly selected from each sample, with every read carrying a distinct molecular identifier. Instead of being binned into consensus sequences, reads that shared molecular identifiers were thrown out. MiTCR, run with a Q25 quality threshold and the strictest error-elimination algorithm, handled CDR3 identification, clonotype clustering and error correction. A nonparametric unseen species model using Euler transformation provided a lower-bound estimate of total TCR beta diversity. The public reads were reprocessed in TCRdb via fastp at Q25 and MiXCR, keeping in-frame beta chains. Every CDR3 protein is listed once, alongside the most common genes and DNA of its rows. The V and J calls come from TCRdb's annotation, not from the publication. Here the sample has hundreds of thousands of distinct CDR3 sequences; approximately 25% occur a single time. Just under 9% of the sample goes to the ten largest clones.

Comments on this clonotype: Its antigen is currently not known. Within one base of it there is no much larger clone, and no base qualities were kept.

The approximately 39 donors, aged about 6 to 95 years, were systemically healthy Caucasian individuals from Russia. About 9.8 milliliters of peripheral blood were drawn from each donor into EDTA-treated Vacutainer tubes. Ficoll-Paque density-gradient centrifugation was used to isolate PBMCs, with at least 7 million obtained per sample. Total RNA, at least 6 micrograms per sample, was extracted from PBMCs with Trizol reagent. The percentages of naive CD45RAhigh/CD27high T cells were determined by flow cytometry on a PBMC aliquot from every donor. Overall study results and their limits: As age increased, observed TCR beta diversity per million T cells dropped in a roughly linear way, and a significant reduction was already evident by age 40. Compared with the aged group, the long-lived group had more naive CD4+ T cells, fewer expanded clones and increased TCR diversity, suggesting age selection. Since profiling was done on bulk unsorted PBMCs, naive and antigen-experienced compartments could not be conclusively compared. Donor CMV infection status was unknown, potentially confounding age-related changes in expanded clonotypes. Total diversity estimates from one million sequenced T cells were considered lower bounds and underestimates. A strong correlation was found between observed TCR beta diversity and the percentage of naive T cells measured by flow cytometry.

V is reduced by 4 bases and J by 1 base, leaving a spacing of 7 bases between them. As encoded in the germline V gene, CDR1 is SQVTM while CDR2 is ANQGSEA. The CDR3 contains 12 residues, cysteine and phenylalanine counted. The retained sequence is limited to the CDR3, 36 bases, with the frame set at the first base. Separately, the same data were catalogued under a study of T cells of mothers and their children. That second report states: The donors were nine systemically healthy Caucasian individuals, made up of three mothers and their six children. cDNA synthesis consumed the entire amount of extracted RNA, loaded at around 1.4 ug RNA in each 15 ul reaction. In the second PCR, the M1S primer introduced both the sample barcodes and 2-4 random nucleotides. Each mother yielded over 8.5 million TCR beta CDR3 reads and each child some 3 million reads. Thymic selection shapes the output of TCR recombination in a similar way in related and unrelated pairs, and inherited differences have a minor effect. Normalized repertoire overlap in related mother-child pairs was always slightly higher than in unrelated mother-child pairs, but the difference was never significant. No persistent microchimeric T cell clones were found, with a detection sensitivity of approximately 100 clones per million clonotypes. To look for features that set related mother-child pairs apart from unrelated individuals, the researchers ran deep NGS to compare the TCR beta repertoires of mothers and children. Mothers averaged around 43 +/- 4 years of age and children averaged around 10 +/- 4 years. After adapter ligation with NEBNext reagents, the libraries were sequenced on Illumina HiSeq 2000 with 100+100 nt paired-end reads. To prevent cross-contamination, the mother and child libraries were prepared one month apart and sequenced in separate runs. For each donor, between roughly 450,000 and 2,200,000 distinct TCR beta clonotypes were identified. Naive TCR beta clonotypes were estimated from low-frequency clonotypes matched to each donor's FACS-determined naive share, without sorting.

The rearrangement combines TRBV29-1 with TRBJ1-1, with the D segment identity uncertain. Sequenced sample: blood. This sequence originates from a boy between 10 and 17 years old in good health. The CDR3 corresponds to CSVVSGNTEAFF. In nucleotide form, the sequence is TGCAGCGTTGTATCGGGGAACACTGAAGCTTTCTTT. This CDR3, with the reference TRBV29-1 and TRBJ1-1 proteins standing in past its ends, gives the full variable domain SAVISQKPSRDICQRGTSLTIQCQVDSQVTMMFWYRQQPGQSLTLIATANQGSEATYESGFVIDKFPISRPNLTFSTLTVSNMSPEDSSIYLCSVVSGNTEAFFGQGTRLTVV.